Listed here are 30 T cell receptor beta chains from one sample, sequenced in a study of shared clonotypes between healthy human individuals. CD45RO-negative cells were positively selected for CCR7, leaving out terminally differentiated effector memory CD45RA+ cells. The assay was immunoSEQ multiplex PCR, and TCRdb's table has in-frame clones only and misses some. The sample has fewer than 800,000 clones, about 91% seen once. Sequenced input: naive CD8+ T cells sorted from blood. These receptors came from a man aged 25 to 40 in good health.

The chain combines TRBV7-8 with TRBJ2-7, with D perhaps being TRBD1 or TRBD2 (6 bases each). Trimming cost V 1 base and J 2 bases, with 12 bases left between them. From germline, CDR1 is SGHVS and CDR2 FQNEAQ. CDR3 length: 15 residues. CDR3 in DNA: TGTGCCAGCAGCTTAGTGAGGGGGGCCCCCTACGAGCAGTACTTC. Translated, it gives CASSLVRGAPYEQYF.

The J gene is TRBJ2-1, the V gene TRBV29-1; D is unclear. CDR1 is SQVTM, CDR2 ANQGSEA, per germline. The V end was cut by 0 bases, the J end by 8 bases, with 5 bases between. CDR3 length: 11 residues. The CDR3 sequence is CSVEDRDEQFF. As DNA, the CDR3 is TGCAGCGTTGAAGATCGGGATGAGCAGTTCTTC.

This rearrangement joins TRBV10-2 to TRBJ2-2; no firm D call. V was cut by 6 bases and J by 2 bases, with 10 bases left in between. Looked up from germline, CDR1 is WSHSY and CDR2 is SAAADI. This CDR3 contains 14 residues. The CDR3 DNA reads TGCGCCAGCAGCCCCGGGCCAAACACCGGGGAGCTGTTTTTT. Its translation: CASSPGPNTGELFF.

The chain links TRBV14 to TRBJ2-7; tentative D call: TRBD2 (5 bases). V was cut by 1 base and J by 3 bases, with 13 bases left in between. CDR1 is SGHDN, CDR2 FVKESK, per germline. The CDR3 runs 15 residues. The CDR3 coding sequence is TGTGCCAGCAGCCAAGTCCAACTAGGACTCTACGAGCAGTACTTC. It yields the protein CASSQVQLGLYEQYF. Full variable domain (missing parts from reference TRBV14 and TRBJ2-7): EAGVTQFPSHSVIEKGQTVTLRCDPISGHDNLYWYRRVMGKEIKFLLHFVKESKQDESGMPNNRFLAERTGGTYSTLKVQPAELEDSGVYFCASSQVQLGLYEQYFGPGTRLTVT.

This clone was seen a single time. The chain recombines TRBV27 with TRBJ2-7; 9 bases are shared with TRBD1. CDR3 size: 15 residues. Germline V gene data show CDR1 as MNHEY and CDR2 as SMNVEV (reference sequence). After removal of 10 bases from V and 3 bases from J, the junction contained 13 bases not matched to a gene. This CDR3 is CATSRRGQGGYEQYF. CDR3 in DNA: TGTGCCACCTCCCGTCGGGGACAGGGTGGCTACGAGCAGTACTTC.

The rearrangement joins TRBV27 to TRBJ2-2, with 12 positions matching TRBD2. The length of the CDR3 is 17 residues. Looked up from germline, CDR1 is MNHEY and CDR2 is SMNVEV (reference sequence). The junction had 11 bases not matched to a gene; V was cut back by 6 bases and J by 6 bases. The CDR3 DNA reads as TGTGCCAGCAGAACTCGACTAGCGGGAGAGCTCTCCGGGGAGCTGTTTTTT. Protein sequence: CASRTRLAGELSGELFF.

This chain uses TRBV7-3 with TRBJ2-6; TRBD2 matches 11 bases. V was clipped by 3 bases and J by 3 bases; unmatched bases: 10. From germline, CDR1 is SGHTA and CDR2 FQGTGA. This CDR3 has 19 residues. DNA for the CDR3: TGTGCCAGCAGCTTGAGGTCTAGCGGGAGGCTCGGTGGGGCCAACGTCCTGACTTTC. Residues: CASSLRSSGRLGGANVLTF.

The V call is TRBV5-1, the J call TRBJ2-7; a possible D gene is TRBD2 (5 bases). In germline, CDR1 is SGHRS, CDR2 YFSETQ. V was shortened by 2 bases and J by 1 base, with 10 bases between the two germline ends. The CDR3 totals 14 residues. CDR3 coding DNA: TGCGCCAGCAGCTTATTCGGGGAGTCCTACGAGCAGTACTTC. Translating gives CASSLFGESYEQYF.

The genes are TRBV28 and TRBJ2-3; 7 nucleotides agree with TRBD1. The V segment lost 6 bases and the J segment 0 bases; nucleotides outside the gene matches: 6. The CDR3 has 15 amino acids. Germline V CDR1 and CDR2: MDHEN, SYDVKM. CDR3: CASSWDSPSTDTQYF. CDR3 in DNA: TGTGCCAGCAGCTGGGACAGCCCTAGCACAGATACGCAGTATTTT. Looking up the rest from reference TRBV28 and TRBJ2-3 gives the full variable domain: DVKVTQSSRYLVKRTGEKVFLECVQDMDHENMFWYRQDPGLGLRLIYFSYDVKMKEKGDIPEGYSVSREKKERFSLILESASTNQTSMYLCASSWDSPSTDTQYFGPGTRLTVL.

This sequence joins TRBV19 and TRBJ2-2; D ambiguous. Trimming stripped 7 bases from V and 6 bases from J, with 12 bases between. CDR1 LNHDA and CDR2 SQIVND come from the germline V gene (reference sequence). The CDR3 length is 13 residues. The CDR3 loop is CASTITFPGELFF. DNA of the CDR3: TGTGCCAGTACCATTACCTTCCCCGGGGAGCTGTTTTTT. Filled out from reference TRBV19 and TRBJ2-2, the complete variable domain reads DGGITQSPKYLFRKEGQNVTLSCEQNLNHDAMYWYRQDPGQGLRLIYYSQIVNDFQKGDIAEGYSVSREKKESFPLTVTSAQKNPTAFYLCASTITFPGELFFGEGSRLTVL.

V and J are TRBV5-1 and TRBJ1-5; D is ambiguous. With 4 bases removed from V and 3 bases from J, the gap between germline ends came to 11 bases. CDR3 size: 14 residues. Germline V CDR1 and CDR2: SGHRS, YFSETQ. The CDR3 loop reads CASSPGLYNQPQHF. In DNA form, the CDR3 reads TGCGCCAGCAGCCCTGGACTGTACAATCAGCCCCAGCATTTT.

This chain uses TRBV6-5 with TRBJ2-2; D unclear. The V gene lost 5 bases and the J gene lost 3 bases, with 10 bases spanning the gap. This CDR3 spans 14 amino acids. Germline CDR1 is MNHEY and CDR2 is SVGAGI. CDR3 DNA sequence: TGTGCCAGCAGTCCCACCCTCGACACCGGGGAGCTGTTTTTT. Protein product: CASSPTLDTGELFF.

This sequence joins TRBV20-1 and TRBJ2-1; D is uncertain. Germline loops: CDR1 DFQATT, CDR2 SNEGSKA (reference sequence). CDR3 size: 11 residues. V lost 3 bases and J lost 7, with 7 bases in between. In nucleotides, the CDR3 is TGCAGTGCTAGGGCCGTTAATGAGCAGTTCTTC. Encoded protein: CSARAVNEQFF.

This clone has just one count. CDR3 sequence (DNA): TGTGCCAGCAGCTCACCGGGGACTAGCGGGTCCTACGAGCAGTACTTC. Translated, it gives CASSSPGTSGSYEQYF. The chain joins TRBV7-6 to TRBJ2-7; TRBD2 matches at 12 bases. V was pared by 4 bases and J by 1 base, with 5 bases of the junction left unmatched. CDR1 is SGHVS, CDR2 FNYEAQ, per germline. The CDR3 is 16 amino acids.

This clone appeared a single time. V gene TRBV7-6 combines with J gene TRBJ2-7; D might be TRBD1 (6 bases). The length of the CDR3 is 15 residues. V lost 1 base and J lost 3, with 13 bases in between. CDR1 is SGHVS and CDR2 is FNYEAQ in the germline V gene. CDR3 in DNA: TGTGCCAGCAGCTTAGGACAGGTTAGGATCTACGAGCAGTACTTC. This codes for CASSLGQVRIYEQYF.

This chain links TRBV4-2 with TRBJ2-1; 11 nucleotides agree with TRBD2. The CDR3 extends over 17 amino acids. V gave up 4 bases and J gave up 6 bases; unmatched junction bases: 11. Germline loops: CDR1 LGHNA, CDR2 YNFKEQ. This CDR3 is CASSRMDSGRAANEQFF. The CDR3 region has the DNA TGTGCCAGCAGCCGTATGGATAGCGGGAGGGCCGCCAATGAGCAGTTCTTC.

The gene calls are TRBV18 and TRBJ2-6; unclear D gene. V gave up 0 bases and J gave up 0 bases, with 6 bases separating them. Germline CDR1 KGHSH, CDR2 LQKENI. The length of the CDR3 is 16 residues. CDR3 bases: TGTGCCAGCTCACCACCCCCTAACTCTGGGGCCAACGTCCTGACTTTC. It translates to CASSPPPNSGANVLTF. The full variable domain, in which reference TRBV18 and TRBJ2-6 provide the parts outside the CDR3, is NAGVMQNPRHLVRRRGQEARLRCSPMKGHSHVYWYRQLPEEGLKFMVYLQKENIIDESGMPKERFSAEFPKEGPSILRIQQVVRGDSAAYFCASSPPPNSGANVLTFGAGSRLTVL.

The chain links TRBV2 to TRBJ2-7, with D unresolved. The CDR3 spans 9 residues. Germline loops: CDR1 SNHLY, CDR2 FYNNEI. The V end was cut by 5 bases, the J end by 12 bases, with 8 bases between. CDR3 in DNA: TGTGCCAGCAGTCATCCTCCGTACTTC. This encodes CASSHPPYF.

The chain couples TRBV9 to TRBJ1-4, with D tentatively TRBD1 (5 bases). Germline values: CDR1 SGDLS, CDR2 YYNGEE. V lost 2 bases, J lost 0 bases, and 8 bases lay in between. The CDR3 has 15 residues. CDR3 sequence: CASSVQGATNEKLFF. In nucleotides, the CDR3 is TGTGCCAGCAGCGTTCAGGGAGCAACTAATGAAAAACTGTTTTTT. The whole variable domain, remainder taken from reference TRBV9 and TRBJ1-4, is DSGVTQTPKHLITATGQRVTLRCSPRSGDLSVYWYQQSLDQGLQFLIQYYNGEERAKGNILERFSAQQFPDLHSELNLSSLELGDSALYFCASSVQGATNEKLFFGSGTQLSVL.

As for this clone: Within the sample, other DNA sequences also encode this same CDR3. The rearrangement uses TRBV27 and TRBJ2-1, with 8 bases matching TRBD2. Germline CDR1 and CDR2: MNHEY and SMNVEV (reference sequence). The V and J ends lost 6 bases and 2 bases, in that order; junction bases with no gene match: 9. The CDR3 has 16 residues. CDR3: CASSLSVAGTYNEQFF. The DNA for the CDR3 is TGTGCCAGCAGCCTCTCTGTAGCGGGGACCTACAATGAGCAGTTCTTC.

CDR3 residues: CASSPGLAGPFNEQFF. In DNA form, the CDR3 reads TGCGCCAGCAGCCCGGGACTAGCGGGACCATTCAATGAGCAGTTCTTC. The V and J genes are TRBV5-1 and TRBJ2-1; 13 positions agree with TRBD2. The CDR3 spans 16 residues. With V trimmed by 4 bases and J by 6 bases, 7 bases remained unmatched. The germline CDR1 and CDR2 sequences are SGHRS and YFSETQ.

This clone appeared a single time. J is TRBJ1-2 and V is TRBV23-1; possibly TRBD1 for D (6 bases). TRBV23-1 counts as an open reading frame of uncertain function. V lost 8 bases and J lost 5, with 21 bases in between. CDR3 length: 15 residues. Written as DNA, the CDR3 is TGCGCCAGCTTACCCCCCGGTGGACAGAGATATGGCTACACCTTC. Its protein product is CASLPPGGQRYGYTF.

This chain connects TRBV10-3 to TRBJ2-7; D unresolved. Germline V lookup: CDR1 ENHRY, CDR2 SYGVKD. This CDR3 region has 15 residues. The V gene lost 9 bases and the J gene lost 6 bases, with 24 bases spanning the gap. The CDR3 coding sequence is TGTGCCATTAAAAACGGAAGCTTGGGATTACGCGAGCAGTACTTC. It encodes CAIKNGSLGLREQYF.

This clone was seen once. This CDR3 is CSVGGREAPYNEQFF. CDR3 coding DNA: TGCAGCGTTGGGGGGCGGGAGGCTCCCTACAATGAGCAGTTCTTC. The rearrangement joins TRBV29-1 to TRBJ2-1; 8 positions agree with TRBD2. The V segment lost 4 bases and the J segment 2 bases; nucleotides outside the gene matches: 7. The CDR3 spans 15 residues. The germline V gene has CDR1 SQVTM and CDR2 ANQGSEA.

The chain joins TRBV27 to TRBJ2-7; D uncertain. Germline V gives CDR1 MNHEY, CDR2 SMNVEV (reference sequence). The CDR3 runs 14 residues. V was shortened by 6 bases and J by 3 bases, with 15 bases between the two germline ends. The CDR3: CASSSLSSHYEQYF. CDR3 in DNA: TGTGCCAGCAGCTCTCTATCGTCCCACTACGAGCAGTACTTC.

This chain joins TRBV7-9 and TRBJ2-5; 7 bases are a match to TRBD2. This CDR3 is built from 17 residues. Germline assignment: CDR1 SEHNR and CDR2 FQNEAQ (reference sequence). V was pared by 5 bases and J by 4 bases, with 16 bases of the junction left unmatched. CDR3 residues: CASSRSLRGGGVETQYF. The CDR3 coding sequence is TGTGCCAGCAGCCGGTCACTCCGCGGGGGAGGGGTAGAGACCCAGTACTTC.

The V gene is TRBV5-5, the J gene TRBJ2-7, with no clear D. CDR3 length equals 13 residues. Germline V CDR1 and CDR2: SGHKS, YYEKEE (reference sequence). The ends were cut back, 2 bases at V and 7 bases at J, with 13 bases in the middle. The CDR3 here is CASSLPQTQEQYF. As DNA, the CDR3 is TGTGCCAGCAGCTTACCACAGACCCAGGAGCAGTACTTC.

V and J are TRBV29-1 and TRBJ2-1; D unclear. The CDR3 is 16 amino acids. The germline V gene has CDR1 SQVTM and CDR2 ANQGSEA. V lost 0 bases and J lost 0, with 12 bases in between. The CDR3 nucleotides read TGCAGCGTTGAAGACGCAGCGAAGAGCTCCTACAATGAGCAGTTCTTC. Translated: CSVEDAAKSSYNEQFF.

The chain is built from TRBV29-1 and TRBJ1-1, with unresolved D. V gave up 4 bases and J gave up 0 bases, with 12 bases separating them. Germline V gene sequence: CDR1 SQVTM, CDR2 ANQGSEA. This CDR3 has 14 amino acids. The CDR3 region is CSVAGDLMNTEAFF. The CDR3, as DNA: TGCAGCGTTGCGGGTGACTTGATGAACACTGAAGCTTTCTTT.

The gene calls are TRBV6-1 and TRBJ2-1; D ambiguous. There are 13 residues in the CDR3. V was shortened by 4 bases and J by 4 bases, with 8 bases between the two germline ends. Germline CDR1 MNHNS, CDR2 SASEGT. CDR3 in DNA: TGTGCCAGCAGTGGGCAGCGATACAATGAGCAGTTCTTC. As protein: CASSGQRYNEQFF.